Each of the 2 T cell receptor beta chains below was sequenced from the same sample in a study of PD-1 blockade in mismatch repair-deficient tumors. The protocol was immunoSEQ multiplex PCR, while the TCRdb copy is restricted to in-frame clones and leaves out a portion. The sample comprises around 130,000 clones, 88% of which are singletons, and over 9.5% rests with the top ten. This sample comprised peripheral blood, obtained just over 70 weeks after starting pembrolizumab. Receptors originate from an adult with mismatch repair-deficient cancer.

This chain links TRBV5-1 with TRBJ2-2, with 9 bases fitting TRBD2. With V trimmed by 2 bases and J by 4 bases, 6 bases remained unmatched. CDR1 and CDR2 (germline): SGHRS, YFSETQ. The CDR3 length is 16 residues. The CDR3 spells CASSLLAGTGTGELFF. DNA of the CDR3: TGCGCCAGCAGCTTACTAGCGGGTACGGGCACCGGGGAGCTGTTTTTT.

The genes are TRBV27 and TRBJ2-5; D possibly corresponds to TRBD1 (5 bases). Germline CDR1 MNHEY, CDR2 SMNVEV (reference sequence). With 3 bases removed from V and 5 bases from J, the gap between germline ends came to 22 bases. The CDR3 totals 17 residues. CDR3 coding DNA: TGTGCCAGCAGTTTGGGTTACGGTGATCGCCCAGGGGAGACCCAGTACTTC. Protein sequence: CASSLGYGDRPGETQYF.